The rows below give T cell receptor beta chains drawn from one sample of a study of low-dose radiotherapy and immunotherapy resistance in tumors. One entry per CDR3 protein results from TCRdb running MiXCR on the reads. The table includes over 70,000 distinct CDR3 sequences, about a third detected once. The sequences come from PBMCs, collected before treatment. These receptor sequences come from a female donor with ovarian cancer. The CDR3 runs from the conserved cysteine through the conserved F or W. The D gene is left open where the match is weak. Clone size appears in some rows only: once, few, many, or a class for an expanded clone.

NA,TRBD1,TRBV28,15,TRBJ2-7,TGTGCCAGCAGCACCTTAGGGACAGGGGGCAACGAGCAGTACTTC,CASSTLGTGGNEQYF
NA,TRBD1,TRBV4-3,14,TRBJ1-6,TGCGCCAGCAGCAACAGGGGCCATAATTCACCCCTCCACTTT,CASSNRGHNSPLHF
NA,TRBD1,TRBV20-1,15,TRBJ1-1,TGCAGTGCTAGAGTGCAGGACAGGGCAGACACTGAAGCTTTCTTT,CSARVQDRADTEAFF
NA,NA,TRBV20-1,18,TRBJ2-2,TGCAGTGCTGGGGGGAAACCGGGACTCCACAGGCACACCGGGGAGCTGTTTTTT,CSAGGKPGLHRHTGELFF
many,NA,TRBV24-1,14,TRBJ2-3,TGTGCCACCAGTGATCCAACAGTGGGGGATACGCAGTATTTT,CATSDPTVGDTQYF
many,TRBD1,TRBV19,17,TRBJ1-1,TGTGCCAGTAGTACCCGGGACAGGGGCAAAGGGGACACTGAAGCTTTCTTT,CASSTRDRGKGDTEAFF
NA,NA,TRBV19,13,TRBJ1-6,TGTGCCAGTAGAGACACGTACAATTCACCCCTCCACTTT,CASRDTYNSPLHF
many,NA,TRBV3-1,13,TRBJ1-6,TGTGCCAGCAGCCAAGATCTAGGGTCACCCCTCCACTTT,CASSQDLGSPLHF
many,NA,TRBV28,20,TRBJ2-7,TGTGCCAGCAGTTTCCCCTCCGGGTCATACTACCTGACTCTCTCCTACGAGCAGTACTTC,CASSFPSGSYYLTLSYEQYF
many,TRBD1,TRBV20-1,13,TRBJ1-5,TGCAGTGCTCGGACAGGGGGCGGTCAGCCCCAGCATTTT,CSARTGGGQPQHF
many,NA,TRBV7-3,15,TRBJ2-1,TGTGCCAGCAGCATATCGGGACTCCATTCCAATGAGCAGTTCTTC,CASSISGLHSNEQFF
many,NA,TRBV5-1,15,TRBJ1-6,TGTGCCAGCAGCTTTCGGGCAGCTCAGAATTCACCCCTCCACTTT,CASSFRAAQNSPLHF
NA,TRBD2,TRBV5-8,15,TRBJ2-5,TGTGCCAGCACCCAGACTAGCGGGGGGCAAGAGACCCAGTACTTC,CASTQTSGGQETQYF
many,NA,TRBV7-9,14,TRBJ1-1,TGTGCCAGCAGCTGGTCTCGAAGGAACACTGAAGCTTTCTTT,CASSWSRRNTEAFF
NA,NA,TRBV6-2/TRBV6-3,16,TRBJ2-3,TGTGCCAGCAGTCTCCCCCGACAGGGAGGTCCAGATACGCAGTATTTT,CASSLPRQGGPDTQYF
many,NA,TRBV30,11,TRBJ2-7,TGTGCCTGGAGTTCTTCGGACGAGCAGTACTTC,CAWSSSDEQYF
NA,NA,TRBV28,12,TRBJ1-5,TGTGCCAGCTCCGTACGCGCTCAGCCCCAGCATTTT,CASSVRAQPQHF
few,NA,TRBV28,14,TRBJ2-5,TGTGCCAGCAGTGGGGGGAACCTCCAAGAGACCCAGTACTTC,CASSGGNLQETQYF
many,NA,TRBV28,15,TRBJ1-1,TGTGCCAGCAGTTTCCAAATTAGTTTGAACACTGAAGCTTTCTTT,CASSFQISLNTEAFF
once,NA,TRBV29-1,12,TRBJ2-7,TGCAGCGGGGGTCGGGGCGACTACGAGCAGTACTTC,CSGGRGDYEQYF
NA,NA,TRBV2,15,TRBJ1-5,TGTGCCAGCAGTGAAGATTTCACCTCCAATCAGCCCCAGCATTTT,CASSEDFTSNQPQHF
many,TRBD2,TRBV15,15,TRBJ2-7,TGTGCCACCAGCAGACCCCAGCGGGATCGGTACGAGCAGTACTTC,CATSRPQRDRYEQYF
few,NA,TRBV21-1,14,TRBJ1-6,TGTGCCCGGAAAGGCGATGCCTATAATTCACCCCTCCACTTT,CARKGDAYNSPLHF
many,TRBD1,TRBV10-3,12,TRBJ2-5,TGTGCCATTCAGGACAGGGGAGAGACCCAGTACTTC,CAIQDRGETQYF
many,NA,TRBV20-1,12,TRBJ2-1,TGCAGTGCTAGGCTCTTTAACAATGAGCAGTTCTTC,CSARLFNNEQFF
NA,TRBD1,TRBV15,17,TRBJ2-2,TGTGCCACCAGCAGAGATTTACGGACAGGGCTTTTCGGGGAGCTGTTTTTT,CATSRDLRTGLFGELFF
many,TRBD1,TRBV7-2,18,TRBJ1-6,TGTGCCAGCAGCCTGGGACAGATACGGAGCTCCTATAATTCACCCCTCCACTTT,CASSLGQIRSSYNSPLHF